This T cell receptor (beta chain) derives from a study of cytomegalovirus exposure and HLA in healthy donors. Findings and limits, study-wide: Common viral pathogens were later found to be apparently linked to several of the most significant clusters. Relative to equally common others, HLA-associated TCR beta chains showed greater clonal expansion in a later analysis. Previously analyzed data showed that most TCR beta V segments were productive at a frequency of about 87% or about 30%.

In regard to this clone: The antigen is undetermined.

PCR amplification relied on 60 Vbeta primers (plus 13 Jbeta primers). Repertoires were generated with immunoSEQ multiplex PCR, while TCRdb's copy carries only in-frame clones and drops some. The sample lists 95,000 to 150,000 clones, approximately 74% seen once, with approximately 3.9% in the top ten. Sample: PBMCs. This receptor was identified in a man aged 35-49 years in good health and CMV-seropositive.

The CDR3 DNA reads as TGTGCCAGCAGTTTATATAGAGGGTTGCATCAGCCCCAGCATTTT. Protein product: CASSLYRGLHQPQHF. J is TRBJ1-5 and V is TRBV28; D is ambiguous. Germline-derived CDR1 and CDR2 are MDHEN and SYDVKM. The ends were cut back, 1 base at V and 5 bases at J, with 12 bases in the middle. This CDR3 contains 15 residues.